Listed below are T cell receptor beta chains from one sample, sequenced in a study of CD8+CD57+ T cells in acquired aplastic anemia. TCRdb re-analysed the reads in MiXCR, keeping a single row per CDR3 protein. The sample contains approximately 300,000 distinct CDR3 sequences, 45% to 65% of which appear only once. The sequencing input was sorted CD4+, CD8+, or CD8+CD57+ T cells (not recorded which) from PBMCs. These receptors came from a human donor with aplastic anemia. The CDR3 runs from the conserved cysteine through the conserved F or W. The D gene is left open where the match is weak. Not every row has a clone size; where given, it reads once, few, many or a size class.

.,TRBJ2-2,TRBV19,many,TGTGCCAGTAGTCCAGACTCGAACACCGGGGAGCTGTTTTTT,CASSPDSNTGELFF
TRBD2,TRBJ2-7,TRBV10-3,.,TGTGCCACCTCAACGGGACTAGCGGGAGCGACCTCGGCTCAGTACTTC,CATSTGLAGATSAQYF
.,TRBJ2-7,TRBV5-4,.,TGTGCCAGCAGCTTGGTCGGGACCTACGAGCAGTACTTC,CASSLVGTYEQYF
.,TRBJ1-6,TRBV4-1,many,TGCGCCAGCAGCCAAGAAATAACGGGTTATAATTCACCCCTCCACTTT,CASSQEITGYNSPLHF
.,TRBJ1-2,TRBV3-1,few,TGTGCCAGCAGCCAAACAATAACCTCGAACTATGGCTACACCTTC,CASSQTITSNYGYTF
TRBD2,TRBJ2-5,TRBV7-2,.,TGTGCCAGCAGCTTAGGCACTAGCGGGATGGGGGAGACCCAGTACTTC,CASSLGTSGMGETQYF
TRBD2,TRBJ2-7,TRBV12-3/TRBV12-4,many,TGTGCCAGCAGTTTCGGGGAGGGTGACGAGCAGTACTTC,CASSFGEGDEQYF
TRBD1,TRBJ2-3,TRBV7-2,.,TGTGCCAGCAGCCGGGACAGGAGTAGCACAGATACGCAGTATTTT,CASSRDRSSTDTQYF
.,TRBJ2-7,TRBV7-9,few,TGTGCCAGCAGCTTACAGGGAATGTACGAGCAGTACTTC,CASSLQGMYEQYF
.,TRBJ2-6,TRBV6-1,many,TGTGCCAGCAATTCCGGGACGGGATCTGGGGCCAACGTCCTGACTTTC,CASNSGTGSGANVLTF
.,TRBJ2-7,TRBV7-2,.,TGTGCCAGCAGCTTAAAAGGACAACGCGACGAGCAGTACTTC,CASSLKGQRDEQYF
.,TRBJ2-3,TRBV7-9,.,TGTGCCAGCAGTCGGGACCACACAGATACGCAGTACTTT,CASSRDHTDTQYF
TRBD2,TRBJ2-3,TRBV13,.,TGTGCCAGCAGCTTAGCAGCGGGGGGTGCGACAGATACGCAGTATTTT,CASSLAAGGATDTQYF
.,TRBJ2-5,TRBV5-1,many,TGCGCCAGCAGCTTGCGAACAGTGGGTATGAAGACCCAGTACTTC,CASSLRTVGMKTQYF
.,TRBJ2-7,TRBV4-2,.,TGTGCCAGCAGCCAATTGGACCCGTGGATAACGGGGATCTACGAGCAGTACTTC,CASSQLDPWITGIYEQYF
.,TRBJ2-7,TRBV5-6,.,TGTGCCAGCAGCTTGGAAGGGCGTGGATACGAGCAGTACTTC,CASSLEGRGYEQYF
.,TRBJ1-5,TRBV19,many,TGTGCCAGTAGTATGGTCGATTGGGGGCTCAATCAGCCCCAGCATTTT,CASSMVDWGLNQPQHF
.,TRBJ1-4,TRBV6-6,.,TGTGCCAGCAGGCAGTCCCTAGTTGCAACTAATGAAAAACTGTTTTTT,CASRQSLVATNEKLFF
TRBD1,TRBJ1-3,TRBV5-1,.,TGCGCCAGCAGCTTGGGGATCGATCAGGGGGCATTTGGAAACACCATATATTTT,CASSLGIDQGAFGNTIYF
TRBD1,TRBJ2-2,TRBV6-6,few,TGTGCCATCAGTGACAGGGCCCAACTCACCGGGGAGCTGTTTTTT,CAISDRAQLTGELFF
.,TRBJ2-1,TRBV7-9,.,TGTGCCAGCAGCGGTGGAACTAGCTCCTACAATGAGCAGTTCTTC,CASSGGTSSYNEQFF
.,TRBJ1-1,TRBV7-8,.,TGTGCCAGCAGCTTATCGATCTCGGCCGCTATCGAAGCTTTCTTC,CASSLSISAAIEAFF